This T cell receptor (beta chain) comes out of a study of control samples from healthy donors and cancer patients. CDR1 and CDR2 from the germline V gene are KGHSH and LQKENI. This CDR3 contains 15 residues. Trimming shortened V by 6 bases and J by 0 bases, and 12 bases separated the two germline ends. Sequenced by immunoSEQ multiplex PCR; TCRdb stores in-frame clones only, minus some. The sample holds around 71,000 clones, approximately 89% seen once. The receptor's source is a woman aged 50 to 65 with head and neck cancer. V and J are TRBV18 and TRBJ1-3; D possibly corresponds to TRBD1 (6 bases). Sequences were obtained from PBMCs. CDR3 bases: TGTGCCAGCTCCCCAGACAGGTCCTCTGGAAACACCATATATTTT. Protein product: CASSPDRSSGNTIYF.